One and the same sample provided the 6 T cell receptor beta chains below, sequenced in a study of vaccination and CD4 T cells after COVID-19. What these receptors recognize is not known. Treatment denoted: approximately 9-day PBMC culture with coronavirus spike peptide pools or control peptides (ViraFEST assay). Scientists ran DNA taken from cultured CD4+ T cells through the Oncomine TCR Beta short-read assay for sequencing. TCRdb reprocessed the PCR reads via MiXCR and lists one record per CDR3 protein. The sample shows 20,000 to 25,000 distinct CDR3 sequences, approximately 32% of them seen only once. Input material: cultured CD4+ T cells from blood. These receptors all come from a human donor with COVID-19.

The V and J genes are TRBV19 and TRBJ1-3; 9 nucleotides agree with TRBD1. V shed 4 bases and J 4 bases; nucleotides not matched to a gene: 2. This CDR3 contains 14 residues. Germline CDR1 is LNHDA and CDR2 is SQIVND (reference sequence). In DNA, the CDR3 is TGTGCCAGTAGTAGGACAGGGGCCGGAAACACCATATATTTT. It codes for CASSRTGAGNTIYF.

The rearrangement joins TRBV19 to TRBJ2-7; 9 nucleotides match TRBD1. Germline values: CDR1 LNHDA, CDR2 SQIVND (reference sequence). This CDR3 region has 14 residues. Germline trimming cut 9 bases from V and 2 bases from J; bases unmatched to any gene: 8. The CDR3 loop reads CASNPGQGTYEQYF. For the CDR3, the DNA is TGTGCCAGCAATCCGGGACAGGGTACCTACGAGCAGTACTTC.

This clonotype appeared a few times. The chain joins TRBV27 to TRBJ2-7, with 11 bases matching TRBD2. CDR1 is MNHEY and CDR2 is SMNVEV in the germline V gene (reference sequence). This CDR3 is built from 13 residues. V gave up 6 bases and J gave up 4 bases; unmatched junction bases: 2. The CDR3: CASSWTSGYEQYF. CDR3 in DNA: TGTGCCAGCAGCTGGACTAGCGGGTACGAGCAGTACTTC.

The rearrangement uses TRBV11-2 and TRBJ2-3, with 11 bases lining up with TRBD2. The length of the CDR3 is 16 residues. The germline V gene encodes CDR1 SGHAT and CDR2 FQNNGV. V lost 5 bases to trimming and J lost 0 bases; unmatched junction nucleotides: 4. The CDR3 DNA reads TGTGCCAGCAGCCCCTCTAGCGGGGGGAGCACAGATACGCAGTATTTT. Encoded protein: CASSPSSGGSTDTQYF.

As to this clonotype: A single base separates this from a much larger clone, so it may be a read error. The rearrangement joins TRBV6-2 or TRBV6-3 to TRBJ1-2, with D unclear. Germline V gene data show CDR1 as MNHEY and CDR2 as SVGEGT. The CDR3 spans 12 residues. V dropped 2 bases and J dropped 10 bases, with 11 bases sitting between them. The CDR3 sequence: CASSYESKDYTF. Written as DNA, the CDR3 is TGTGCCAGCAGTTACGAGAGTAAGGACTACACCTTC.

In its sample, this clonotype was seen a few times. The V gene is TRBV20-1, the J gene TRBJ2-5, with D maybe TRBD2 (6 bases). Germline V lookup: CDR1 DFQATT, CDR2 SNEGSKA (reference sequence). The CDR3 spans 13 residues. With 3 bases removed from V and 3 bases from J, the gap between germline ends came to 11 bases. CDR3 residues: CSASPGGKETQYF. CDR3 sequence (DNA): TGCAGTGCTAGCCCCGGGGGAAAAGAGACCCAGTACTTC.